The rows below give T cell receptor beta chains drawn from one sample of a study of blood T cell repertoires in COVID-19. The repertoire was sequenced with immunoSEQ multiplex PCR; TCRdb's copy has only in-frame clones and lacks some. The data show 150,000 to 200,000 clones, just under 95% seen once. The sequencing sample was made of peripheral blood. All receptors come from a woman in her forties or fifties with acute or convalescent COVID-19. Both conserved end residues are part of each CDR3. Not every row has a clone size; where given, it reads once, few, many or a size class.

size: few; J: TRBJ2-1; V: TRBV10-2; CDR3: CASSEEAKSSYNEQFF
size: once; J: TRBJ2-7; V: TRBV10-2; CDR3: CASRGTSGTYEQYF
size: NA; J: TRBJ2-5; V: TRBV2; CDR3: CASKKDRGVETQYF
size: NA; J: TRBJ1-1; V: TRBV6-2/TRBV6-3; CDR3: CASSSAGVGTEAFF
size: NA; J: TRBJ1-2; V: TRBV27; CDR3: CASSLGPLGGYTF
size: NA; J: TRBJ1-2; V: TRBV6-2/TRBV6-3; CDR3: CASSYRGTGGYTF
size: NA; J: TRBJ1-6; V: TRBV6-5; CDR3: CASSRAENSPLHF
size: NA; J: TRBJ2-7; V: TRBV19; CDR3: CASSTTGSSYEQYF
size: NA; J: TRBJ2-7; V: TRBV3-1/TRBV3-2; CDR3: CASSQGQILYEQYF
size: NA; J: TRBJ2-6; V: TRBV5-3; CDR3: CARIRERHSGANVLTF
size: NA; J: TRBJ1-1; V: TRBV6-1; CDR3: CASSDRDSRSYMNTEAFF